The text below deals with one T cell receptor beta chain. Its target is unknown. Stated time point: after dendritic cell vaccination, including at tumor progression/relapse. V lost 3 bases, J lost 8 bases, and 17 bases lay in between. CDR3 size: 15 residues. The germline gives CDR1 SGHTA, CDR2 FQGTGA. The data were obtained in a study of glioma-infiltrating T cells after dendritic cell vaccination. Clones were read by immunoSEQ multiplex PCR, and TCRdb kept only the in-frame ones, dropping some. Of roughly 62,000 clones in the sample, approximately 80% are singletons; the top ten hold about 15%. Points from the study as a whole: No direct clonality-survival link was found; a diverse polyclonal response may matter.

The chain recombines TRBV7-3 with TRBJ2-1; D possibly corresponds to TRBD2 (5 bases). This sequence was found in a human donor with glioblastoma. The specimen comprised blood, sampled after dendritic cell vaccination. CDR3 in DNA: TGTGCCAGCAGCTTCCCCCGGGATACGGTGGATGAGCAGTTCTTC. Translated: CASSFPRDTVDEQFF.